The entry below gives a single T cell receptor beta chain sequence along with its context. As yet, its antigen is unknown. The assay was immunoSEQ multiplex PCR, and TCRdb's table has in-frame clones only and misses some. Of more than 35,000 clones detected, 70% to 90% appear once; the ten largest clones hold around 1.7%. Per the germline V gene, CDR1 is SGHRS and CDR2 is YFSETQ. The junction had 2 bases not matched to a gene; V was cut back by 4 bases and J by 2 bases. The CDR3 totals 13 residues. Noted time point: week 5, during vaccination. Each vaccine dose was 300 ug of mutant IDH1 20-mer peptide, with topical imiquimod. Each of the donors came in with new WHO grade 3 or 4 astrocytomas that were IDH1-mutant and ATRX-lost. The data stem from a study of a mutant IDH1 vaccine in newly diagnosed glioma. Study context: Receipt of radiotherapy, temozolomide, or both preceded the study, and most received both.

The chain carries TRBV5-1 and TRBJ2-5, with 7 bases identical to TRBD1. The sequencing here drew on PBMCs, taken from a glioma patient whose treatment included an IDH1 peptide vaccine. The sequence derives from a man between 35 and 55 years old with glioma. CDR3 residues: CASSPGQQETQYF. DNA for the CDR3: TGCGCCAGCAGCCCGGGACAGCAAGAGACCCAGTACTTC.